The 14 T cell receptor beta chains below all came from one sample that was sequenced in a study of technical replicates of blood from a few donors. Sequencing used immunoSEQ multiplex PCR; TCRdb keeps in-frame clones, though not all of them. The repertoire holds some 70,000 clones, with around 94% as singletons. The specimen was T cells isolated from PBMCs. Receptors were obtained from a human donor in good health.

The chain is built from TRBV7-3 and TRBJ2-2; D may be TRBD2 (7 bases). The CDR3 runs to 15 residues. Germline V gene data show CDR1 as SGHTA and CDR2 as FQGTGA. Deletions cut 0 bases from V and 4 bases from J, with 9 bases between. CDR3 protein: CASSLTRGGTGELFF. The CDR3, as DNA: TGTGCCAGCAGCTTAACGAGGGGGGGCACCGGGGAGCTGTTTTTT.

This chain's CDR3 is CASSPGSQALYEQYF. Here the CDR3 DNA reads TGTGCCAGCTCACCTGGGTCCCAGGCACTCTACGAGCAGTACTTC. The chain combines TRBV18 with TRBJ2-7; D gene ambiguous. The CDR3 is 15 residues long. Deletions cut 3 bases from V and 3 bases from J, with 15 bases between. Germline V gene data show CDR1 as KGHSH and CDR2 as LQKENI.

The chain combines TRBV4-1 with TRBJ2-7; TRBD2 might be the D (5 bases). This CDR3 comprises 16 residues. V lost 1 base and J lost 2, with 15 bases in between. Germline V lookup: CDR1 MGHRA, CDR2 YSYEKL. CDR3 protein: CASSQAPTGIPYEQYF. The CDR3 DNA reads as TGCGCCAGCAGCCAAGCACCAACCGGGATCCCCTACGAGCAGTACTTC.

In this sample, this clone turned up once. V is TRBV18 and J is TRBJ2-5; perhaps TRBD1 as D (5 bases). This CDR3 region has 15 residues. V lost 5 bases to trimming and J lost 2 bases, with 15 bases between them. Germline CDR1 KGHSH, CDR2 LQKENI. The CDR3 coding sequence is TGTGCCAGCTCATCACAGGCGGCGGCACAAGAGACCCAGTACTTC. This encodes CASSSQAAAQETQYF. The full variable domain, with the rest looked up from reference TRBV18 and TRBJ2-5, is NAGVMQNPRHLVRRRGQEARLRCSPMKGHSHVYWYRQLPEEGLKFMVYLQKENIIDESGMPKERFSAEFPKEGPSILRIQQVVRGDSAAYFCASSSQAAAQETQYFGPGTRLLVL.

This chain uses TRBV7-2 with TRBJ2-7, with TRBD2 as a possible D gene (6 bases). The V end lost 7 bases, the J end lost 0 bases, and 13 bases lay between the germline ends. This CDR3 spans 14 amino acids. Germline assignment: CDR1 SGHTA and CDR2 FQGNSA. The CDR3 DNA sequence: TGTGCCAGCACCGGACTACCGCTCTCCTACGAGCAGTACTTC. Encoded protein: CASTGLPLSYEQYF.

The rearrangement uses TRBV19 and TRBJ1-2; D ambiguous. V was trimmed by 6 bases and J by 1 base, leaving 15 bases between them. Germline V lookup: CDR1 LNHDA, CDR2 SQIVND (reference sequence). The CDR3 is made up of 15 amino acids. CDR3 nucleotide sequence: TGTGCCAGTAGGGATTCCGGGAGCGGTAACTATGGCTACACCTTC. Protein sequence: CASRDSGSGNYGYTF.

This rearrangement joins TRBV5-1 to TRBJ2-1; D gene ambiguous. From germline, CDR1 is SGHRS and CDR2 YFSETQ. This CDR3 is built from 12 residues. Trimming removed 5 bases from V and 9 bases from J, with 12 bases in between. In DNA form, the CDR3 reads TGCGCCAGCAGTTTTAAATCTACTGAGCAGTTCTTC. Translated, it gives CASSFKSTEQFF. Together with reference TRBV5-1 and TRBJ2-1, the CDR3 gives the full variable domain: KAGVTQTPRYLIKTRGQQVTLSCSPISGHRSVSWYQQTPGQGLQFLFEYFSETQRNKGNFPGRFSGRQFSNSRSEMNVSTLELGDSALYLCASSFKSTEQFFGPGTRLTVL.

This clone was picked up one time. V and J are TRBV6-5 and TRBJ2-2; D gene uncertain. Germline lookup yields CDR1 MNHEY and CDR2 SVGAGI. The CDR3 is 14 residues long. Trimming shortened V by 4 bases and J by 4 bases, and 10 bases separated the two germline ends. CDR3 loop: CASSSEASTGELFF. Here the CDR3 DNA reads TGTGCCAGCAGTTCCGAGGCCTCCACCGGGGAGCTGTTTTTT.

The J gene is TRBJ2-3, the V gene TRBV5-4; TRBD2 aligns across 8 bases. The germline V gene encodes CDR1 SGHNT and CDR2 YYREEE (reference sequence). The CDR3 is 15 residues long. With V trimmed by 4 bases and J by 6 bases, 10 bases remained unmatched. The CDR3 loop is CASSSGLTSVDTQYF. The CDR3 DNA reads TGTGCCAGCAGCAGTGGCCTGACTAGCGTGGATACGCAGTATTTT.

This chain uses TRBV30 with TRBJ2-1, with TRBD2 matching 12 bases. Germline CDR1 and CDR2: GTSNPN and SVGIG (reference sequence). V was pared by 2 bases and J by 7 bases, with 12 bases of the junction left unmatched. The CDR3 extends over 17 amino acids. CDR3 sequence reads: CAWSQSLGLAGLNEQFF. In DNA, the CDR3 is TGTGCCTGGAGTCAATCTTTGGGACTAGCGGGCTTAAATGAGCAGTTCTTC.

The V and J genes are TRBV11-1 and TRBJ2-7, with D maybe TRBD1 (5 bases). The CDR3 contains 15 residues. Germline V gene lookup returns CDR1 SGHAT and CDR2 FQDESV (reference sequence). V was clipped by 2 bases and J by 2 bases, with 13 bases between them. Here the CDR3 reads CASSLSGQGTYEQYF. The DNA for the CDR3 is TGTGCCAGCAGCTTATCAGGGCAGGGCACCTACGAGCAGTACTTC.

V is TRBV4-3 and J is TRBJ2-7, with 9 nucleotides matching TRBD2. Trimming took 3 bases from V and 6 from J; bases not matched to a gene: 6. The CDR3 is 14 amino acids. Germline V gene sequence: CDR1 LGHNA, CDR2 YSLEER. As DNA, the CDR3 is TGCGCCAGCAGCCAGATTAGCGGGAGTGGCGAGCAGTACTTC. It specifies CASSQISGSGEQYF.

The chain recombines TRBV15 with TRBJ2-1, with 11 positions matching TRBD2. This CDR3 is 14 amino acids long. CDR1 and CDR2 from the germline V gene are LNHNV and YYDKDF (reference sequence). The V gene end was trimmed by 10 bases and the J gene end by 1 base; junction bases not matched to a gene: 3. The CDR3 nucleotides are TGTGCCAGCCGACTAGCGGGGTCCTACAATGAGCAGTTCTTC. This translates into CASRLAGSYNEQFF.

The chain has TRBV6-1 and TRBJ2-1; maybe TRBD2 (5 bases). Trimming took 0 bases from V and 4 from J, leaving 13 bases between them. The V gene's germline CDR1 is MNHNS and CDR2 SASEGT. This CDR3 region has 16 residues. CDR3 in DNA: TGTGCCAGCAGTGAAGCGCTGGAGGACTTATACAATGAGCAGTTCTTC. As protein: CASSEALEDLYNEQFF.